This is a list of T cell receptor beta chains from one sample in a study of blood T cells in healthy people across ages. TCRdb reprocessed the 5' RACE reads via MiXCR and lists one record per CDR3 protein. The repertoire holds 600,000 to 800,000 distinct CDR3 sequences, with under 25% as singletons. The sequenced sample was blood. The receptor set was obtained from a man between 65 and 80 years old in good health. CDR3s leave out the opening cysteine and the closing phenylalanine or tryptophan. A D gene is named only where the DNA matches it firmly.

. TRBJ2-4 TRBV24-1 ATSDLTGRGSKNIQY
TRBD2 TRBJ2-7 TRBV20-1 SARDHPSGRAYEQY
. TRBJ1-2 TRBV9 ASSVVDRDYGYT
. TRBJ1-6 TRBV7-9 ASTLLPGSPLH
. TRBJ2-5 TRBV29-1 SVVPGGKETQY
. TRBJ2-7 TRBV12-3/TRBV12-4 ASSLVLPSYEQY
TRBD2 TRBJ2-5 TRBV20-1 SARTRDYQETQY
. TRBJ2-1 TRBV6-1 ASSEMEVTYNEQF
. TRBJ2-6 TRBV18 ASSPSGAGANVLT
. TRBJ2-1 TRBV11-3 ASSQTPGSYNEQF
TRBD2 TRBJ2-5 TRBV5-8 ASSLAGTSGSWETQY
. TRBJ1-2 TRBV4-1 ASSQGFPYAGYGYT
. TRBJ1-5 TRBV3-1 ACSQGGYSNQPQH
TRBD2 TRBJ2-3 TRBV9 ASSAGLAGADTQY
TRBD1 . TRBV6-1 ASSATGDHEQF
. TRBJ2-1 TRBV29-1 SVAPTIRYNEQF
. TRBJ2-5 TRBV7-3 ASSSGPSGQETQY
. TRBJ2-5 TRBV20-1 SARDPRDPQETQY
. TRBJ1-4 TRBV15 ATSRASWARREKLF
. TRBJ2-2 TRBV15 ATSRDAESGELF
TRBD1 TRBJ2-3 TRBV29-1 SVEGDRGTDMQY
. TRBJ2-5 TRBV2 ASCRYGETQY